This is a list of T cell receptor beta chains from one sample in a study of cytomegalovirus exposure and HLA in healthy donors. Profiling relied on immunoSEQ multiplex PCR, and the TCRdb table lists in-frame clones only, not all of them. Here the sample spans about 140,000 clones, 75% to 85% being singletons. The sample consisted of PBMCs. These TCRs come from a man aged 45-65 years in good health and CMV-seronegative. Each CDR3 is given with its conserved first and last residue. The order of the fields is CDR3 protein, clone size, V gene, J gene. Clone sizes are given selectively: once, few, many, or a class where the clone is expanded.

CDR3: CASGPPGGDTEAFF
size: -
V: TRBV12-5
J: TRBJ1-1

CDR3: CASIRFEAYTEAFF
size: -
V: TRBV28
J: TRBJ1-1

CDR3: CAWSRGTTNEKLFF
size: -
V: TRBV30
J: TRBJ1-4

CDR3: CSSRDRGTEAFF
size: -
V: TRBV29-1
J: TRBJ1-1

CDR3: CSSGLAVGDTQYF
size: -
V: TRBV29-1
J: TRBJ2-3

CDR3: CASSLDGAGNIQYF
size: -
V: TRBV5-1
J: TRBJ2-4

CDR3: CASSGGPGSATNEKLFF
size: -
V: TRBV9
J: TRBJ1-4

CDR3: CASSKPGVFNEKLFF
size: -
V: TRBV6-1
J: TRBJ1-4

CDR3: CASSVEGGDTIYF
size: -
V: TRBV9
J: TRBJ1-3

CDR3: CASSHTRGTGNTIYF
size: few
V: TRBV6-6
J: TRBJ1-3

CDR3: CASSGRPGTVFNQPQHF
size: -
V: TRBV5-8
J: TRBJ1-5

CDR3: CASSPPSLARVGYEQYF
size: -
V: TRBV18
J: TRBJ2-7

CDR3: CASSLMEVLNTEAFF
size: -
V: TRBV7-9
J: TRBJ1-1

CDR3: CASSSQRGGLDEQFF
size: -
V: TRBV5-1
J: TRBJ2-1

CDR3: CASSLETGSTGTEAFF
size: few
V: TRBV5-8
J: TRBJ1-1

CDR3: CASSYRAGGRETQYF
size: -
V: TRBV6-6
J: TRBJ2-5

CDR3: CASSPQWDYALEQYF
size: -
V: TRBV18
J: TRBJ2-7

CDR3: CASSNLRQGNTEAFF
size: -
V: TRBV6-5
J: TRBJ1-1

CDR3: CASSPPSGYYEQYF
size: -
V: TRBV18
J: TRBJ2-7

CDR3: CASSQGQENTEAFF
size: -
V: TRBV4-1
J: TRBJ1-1

CDR3: CASSSLTGTTEDTGELFF
size: once
V: TRBV5-4
J: TRBJ2-2

CDR3: CASSPGQAINQPQHF
size: -
V: TRBV7-9
J: TRBJ1-5

CDR3: CAIHGFSGNTIYF
size: -
V: TRBV30
J: TRBJ1-3

CDR3: CASSLASGGLGIRQYF
size: -
V: TRBV7-8
J: TRBJ2-7

CDR3: CASSLEAGHYEQYF
size: -
V: TRBV7-8
J: TRBJ2-7

CDR3: CASSDRAHQPQHF
size: few
V: TRBV19
J: TRBJ1-5

CDR3: CASSFSGLVTEAFF
size: -
V: TRBV28
J: TRBJ1-1

CDR3: CASNSDYGDTGEKLFF
size: -
V: TRBV5-5
J: TRBJ1-4

CDR3: CASSITVNQPQHF
size: -
V: TRBV19
J: TRBJ1-5

CDR3: CASSLRDRRTSMYF
size: -
V: TRBV5-6
J: TRBJ2-7

CDR3: CASSTERLAYNEQFF
size: -
V: TRBV27
J: TRBJ2-1

CDR3: CASSPRTGRMNTEAFF
size: -
V: TRBV27
J: TRBJ1-1

CDR3: CASSEARDYYGYTF
size: -
V: TRBV6-1
J: TRBJ1-2

CDR3: CASIGDFGGGQPQHF
size: -
V: TRBV2
J: TRBJ1-5

CDR3: CASSAPGFGGELFF
size: -
V: TRBV5-1
J: TRBJ2-2

CDR3: CASSDQTGVTEAFF
size: -
V: TRBV7-8
J: TRBJ1-1